These T cell receptor beta chains were read from a single sample in a study of T cells in localized non-small cell lung cancer. Sequencing used immunoSEQ multiplex PCR; TCRdb keeps in-frame clones, though not all of them. The profile shows roughly 35,000 clones, about nine tenths of them singletons. The sequencing used peripheral blood, collected before any cancer treatment. All receptors come from a female donor aged 60 or older with stage I lung adenocarcinoma. Each CDR3 is given with its conserved first and last residue. The order of the fields is J gene, clone size, V gene, D gene, CDR3 DNA, CDR3 protein. A D gene is named only where the DNA matches it firmly. The size entry is marked missing in some rows and otherwise reads once, few, many or a size class.

>TRBJ1-2|-|TRBV6-1|-
TGTGCCAGCAGGTCCTCGAGCTGGGCGAACTATGGCTACACCTTC
CASRSSSWANYGYTF
>TRBJ2-7|-|TRBV19|-
TGTGCCAGTAGTATAACACAGCACTCCTACGAGCAGTACTTC
CASSITQHSYEQYF
>TRBJ1-1|-|TRBV7-9|-
TGTGCCAGCAGCTTAGTTAACGGGAAGAACACTGAAGCTTTCTTT
CASSLVNGKNTEAFF
>TRBJ2-5|-|TRBV18|-
TGTGCCAGCTCACCCAGGGGGGGCGAGACCCAGTACTTC
CASSPRGGETQYF
>TRBJ2-7|-|TRBV6-5|TRBD2
TGTGCCAGCACACCCGGGATAGCGGGGGCCTACGAGCAGTACTTC
CASTPGIAGAYEQYF
>TRBJ2-3|-|TRBV5-5|-
TGTGCCAGCAGCTTGGAACAGGGCACAGATACGCAGTATTTT
CASSLEQGTDTQYF
>TRBJ2-7|-|TRBV7-2|TRBD2
TGTGCCAGCAGCTTAGCGAGGGTAGCGGGGGAGCAGTACTTC
CASSLARVAGEQYF
>TRBJ2-1|-|TRBV11-2|-
TGTGCCAGCAGCTCTGGACAGACCCACAATGAGCAGTTCTTC
CASSSGQTHNEQFF
>TRBJ2-3|-|TRBV5-1|-
TGCGCCAGCAGCCCCGGGACACCCAGAGATACGCAGTATTTT
CASSPGTPRDTQYF
>TRBJ1-2|-|TRBV6-5|-
TGTGCCAGCAGTAACGGAGGCGCGGGCACCTTC
CASSNGGAGTF
>TRBJ2-7|-|TRBV5-5|TRBD1
TGTGCCAGCAGCTTGGGACAGGGCCGACTCTACTTC
CASSLGQGRLYF
>TRBJ1-6|few|TRBV4-3|-
TGCGCCAGCAGCCAAGAGATGGGCCGGGATTCACCCCTCCACTTT
CASSQEMGRDSPLHF
>TRBJ1-2|once|TRBV9|TRBD1
TGTGCCAGCAGCGCGGGACAGGGTAACTATGGCTACACCTTC
CASSAGQGNYGYTF
>TRBJ2-3|-|TRBV19|TRBD1
TGTGCCAGTAGCGTACTCCGGGACAGGGTTACAGATACGCAGTATTTT
CASSVLRDRVTDTQYF
>TRBJ1-4|once|TRBV18|-
TGTGCCAGCCCACCACGCCAGGGGTCTAATGAAAAACTGTTTTTT
CASPPRQGSNEKLFF
>TRBJ1-5|-|TRBV7-8|-
TGTGCCAGCAGCCCACAGGGAGGGAATCAGCCCCAGCATTTT
CASSPQGGNQPQHF
>TRBJ1-4|-|TRBV6-6|-
TGTGCCAGCAGTTATCCCGAGGGTATTGGTGAAAAACTGTTTTTT
CASSYPEGIGEKLFF
>TRBJ2-3|-|TRBV5-6|-
TGTGCCAGCAGCTGGGGCACAGATACGCAGTATTTT
CASSWGTDTQYF
>TRBJ1-1|-|TRBV7-2|TRBD1
TGTGCCAGCAGCCGGGACAGAAGGGGCGAAGCTTTCTTT
CASSRDRRGEAFF
>TRBJ1-2|-|TRBV28|-
TGTGCCAGCAGTTTTCTGCTCTATGGCTACACCTTC
CASSFLLYGYTF
>TRBJ1-2|-|TRBV6-5|-
TGTGCCAGCAGGACAATTAACTATGGCTACACCTTC
CASRTINYGYTF
>TRBJ2-3|-|TRBV2|TRBD2
TGTGCCAGCGCTAGCGGGGGTAGCTTTACAGATACGCAGTATTTT
CASASGGSFTDTQYF
>TRBJ1-3|-|TRBV9|TRBD1
TGTGCCAGCAGCGTAGAGTGGGACAGGGCCTTGGCCATATATTTT
CASSVEWDRALAIYF